The 20 T cell receptor beta chains reported below all come from one sample, sequenced in a study of identical twins. From the 5' RACE reads, TCRdb called clonotypes with MiXCR, one entry per CDR3 protein. Here the sample spans around 280,000 distinct CDR3 sequences, roughly 8.6% being singletons. This sample was also put to use in a study of yellow fever vaccine responses in identical twins.

Specimen: memory (CD45RO+) T cells sorted from blood. These receptors were collected from a woman in her late teens or twenties in good health.

This clonotype was detected a few times. This rearrangement joins TRBV27 to TRBJ2-7; D possibly corresponds to TRBD2 (6 bases). V was trimmed by 6 bases and J by 6 bases, leaving 12 bases between them. The V gene's germline CDR1 is MNHEY and CDR2 SMNVEV (reference sequence). This CDR3 has 12 residues. The CDR3 DNA follows: TGTGCCAGCAGCGCAAAGGGAGGCGAGCAGTACTTC. Translated: CASSAKGGEQYF.

The chain has TRBV24-1 and TRBJ2-2; D is tentatively TRBD1 or TRBD2 (5 bases each). V lost 4 bases to trimming and J lost 3 bases, with 11 bases between them. Germline CDR1 is KGHDR and CDR2 is SFDVKD. The CDR3 length is 15 residues. CDR3 in DNA: TGTGCCACCAGTGACATTGGGACCCACACCGGGGAGCTGTTTTTT. Encoded protein: CATSDIGTHTGELFF.

This clonotype appeared many times. The rearrangement uses TRBV15 and TRBJ2-2; no firm D call. Germline assignment: CDR1 LNHNV and CDR2 YYDKDF (reference sequence). V was cut by 3 bases and J by 4 bases, with 6 bases left in between. This CDR3 has 13 amino acids. CDR3 in amino acids: CATSSGPTGELFF. CDR3 bases: TGTGCCACCAGCAGTGGACCCACCGGGGAGCTGTTTTTT.

This clonotype was found many times. This chain links TRBV3-1 with TRBJ2-3, with 9 positions matching TRBD2. Germline V gives CDR1 LGHDT, CDR2 YNNKEL (reference sequence). The CDR3 is 18 residues long. V lost 2 bases to trimming and J lost 3 bases; unmatched junction nucleotides: 12. The CDR3 region has the DNA TGTGCCAGCAGCCAAAACCGGGCCGGGCTAGCGGGGACAGATACGCAGTATTTT. Protein: CASSQNRAGLAGTDTQYF.

This clonotype has just a few counts. The chain joins TRBV2 to TRBJ1-5; 9 bases fit TRBD1. Germline trimming cut 6 bases from V and 2 bases from J; bases unmatched to any gene: 2. In germline, CDR1 is SNHLY, CDR2 FYNNEI. The CDR3 runs 14 residues. CDR3 nucleotides: TGTGCCAGCAGACGGACAGGGGGCAATCAGCCCCAGCATTTT. Its translation is CASRRTGGNQPQHF.

This clonotype was observed many times. The CDR3 sequence is CASSGRASGFTGDEQFF. As DNA, the CDR3 is TGTGCCAGCAGCGGCCGGGCTAGCGGGTTCACGGGCGATGAGCAGTTCTTC. The V and J genes are TRBV3-1 and TRBJ2-1; 8 bases agree with TRBD2. The CDR3 is 17 amino acids. The ends lost 5 bases at V and 8 bases at J; junction bases unmatched: 17. Per germline, CDR1 LGHDT and CDR2 YNNKEL (reference sequence).

This clonotype was counted only a few times. The J gene is TRBJ1-5, the V gene TRBV6-1, with TRBD1 matching over 8 bases. Looked up from germline, CDR1 is MNHNS and CDR2 is SASEGT. This CDR3 contains 15 residues. The V and J ends lost 6 bases and 0 bases, in that order; junction bases with no gene match: 4. The CDR3 DNA reads TGTGCCAGCAGCCCAGGGGGCCCTAGCAATCAGCCCCAGCATTTT. Translated, it gives CASSPGGPSNQPQHF.

Turning to this clonotype: A single base separates this from a much larger clone, so it may be a read error. CDR3 loop: CASSSAGTSGRYEQYF. CDR3 DNA: TGTGCCAGCAGTTCCGCCGGGACTAGCGGGAGGTACGAGCAGTACTTC. The V and J genes are TRBV27 and TRBJ2-7; 15 bases agree with TRBD2. This CDR3 has 16 amino acids. Trimming at V came to 4 bases and at J to 4 bases, leaving 5 bases not matched to a gene. Germline CDR1 reads MNHEY; CDR2 reads SMNVEV (reference sequence).

This clonotype occurred a few times. V and J are TRBV20-1 and TRBJ2-7; D is ambiguous. V shed 7 bases and J shed 2 bases, with 9 bases lying between them. The length of the CDR3 is 11 residues. Germline values: CDR1 DFQATT, CDR2 SNEGSKA (reference sequence). The CDR3 DNA follows: TGCAGTGTTTTGCGAGCCTACGAGCAGTACGTC. It translates to CSVLRAYEQYV.

This clonotype was seen many times. The chain recombines TRBV20-1 with TRBJ2-7; 8 nucleotides match TRBD2. J lost 2 bases, V lost 0 bases, and 3 bases had no gene match. The CDR3 runs 14 residues. The germline V gene has CDR1 DFQATT and CDR2 SNEGSKA (reference sequence). The CDR3 spells CSAREVAGPYEQYV. For the CDR3, the DNA is TGCAGTGCTAGAGAAGTAGCGGGGCCCTACGAGCAGTACGTC.

This clonotype was counted ten times or more. This rearrangement joins TRBV4-1 to TRBJ2-2; D is undetermined. Germline V CDR1 and CDR2: MGHRA, YSYEKL. The CDR3 is 12 amino acids. Trimming pared 0 bases from V and 9 bases from J, leaving 5 bases between. This chain's CDR3 is CASSQDGRELFF. CDR3 in DNA: TGCGCCAGCAGCCAAGACGGAAGGGAGCTGTTTTTT.

V usage is TRBV9 and J usage is TRBJ2-3; 7 bases are a match to TRBD2. Trimming at V came to 4 bases and at J to 2 bases, leaving 4 bases not matched to a gene. Germline CDR1 reads SGDLS; CDR2 reads YYNGEE. The CDR3 spans 14 residues. DNA for the CDR3: TGTGCCAGCAGCCCACGGGACTACACAGATACGCAGTATTTT. This codes for CASSPRDYTDTQYF.

This clonotype was picked up many times. This chain joins TRBV12-3 or TRBV12-4 and TRBJ1-1; no reliable D call. Trimming cost V 2 bases and J 3 bases, with 7 bases left between them. The CDR3 sequence is 13 residues long. The CDR3: CASSLFWDTEAFF. CDR3 in DNA: TGTGCCAGCAGTTTATTCTGGGACACTGAAGCTTTCTTT.

This clonotype was counted between two and nine times. This CDR3 is CASSMGQQFTDTQYF. DNA for the CDR3: TGTGCCAGCAGCATGGGACAGCAATTCACAGATACGCAGTATTTT. The J gene is TRBJ2-3, the V gene TRBV7-7; 7 nucleotides align to TRBD1. The germline V gene encodes CDR1 SSHAT and CDR2 FNYEAQ (reference sequence). The V segment lost 5 bases and the J segment 2 bases; nucleotides outside the gene matches: 7. There are 15 residues in the CDR3.

This clonotype appeared a few times. The chain couples TRBV3-1 to TRBJ1-5; D may be TRBD1 (6 bases). The CDR3 has 15 residues. The germline CDR1 and CDR2 sequences are LGHDT and YNNKEL (reference sequence). V was trimmed by 2 bases and J by 4 bases, leaving 12 bases between them. The CDR3 sequence is CASSQSTGRNQPQHF. CDR3 in DNA: TGTGCCAGCAGCCAATCCACAGGGCGGAATCAGCCCCAGCATTTT.

This clonotype turned up a few times. A junction end diverges from the germline sequence, so it may reflect a read error. V is TRBV5-1 and J is TRBJ2-1; no clear D. The CDR3 covers 10 residues. From germline, CDR1 is SGHRS and CDR2 YFSETQ. The CDR3: CARSYNEQFF. The CDR3 bases are TGCGCCAGAAGCTACAATGAGCAGTTCTTC.

This clonotype came up many times. This rearrangement joins TRBV27 to TRBJ2-2, with D unclear. The CDR3 has 13 amino acids. CDR1 and CDR2 (germline): MNHEY, SMNVEV (reference sequence). The V gene lost 3 bases and the J gene lost 7 bases, with 9 bases spanning the gap. CDR3 in amino acids: CASSFDGIGELFF. The CDR3 nucleotides read TGTGCCAGCAGTTTTGATGGGATCGGGGAGCTGTTTTTT.

This clonotype was counted ten times or more. The rearrangement joins TRBV12-3 or TRBV12-4 to TRBJ2-7; 11 positions match TRBD2. V gave up 2 bases and J gave up 2 bases; unmatched junction bases: 5. The CDR3 runs to 16 residues. The CDR3 loop reads CASSLWGSGRAYEQYF. Written as DNA, the CDR3 is TGTGCCAGCAGTTTATGGGGTAGCGGGAGGGCCTACGAGCAGTACTTC.

This clonotype was recorded a few times. The J gene is TRBJ2-1, the V gene TRBV25-1; D gene ambiguous. V was trimmed by 4 bases and J by 6 bases, leaving 16 bases between them. This CDR3 region has 15 residues. Germline V gives CDR1 MGHDK, CDR2 SYGVNS. CDR3 in DNA: TGTGCCAGCAGTGGGGGTCCGTCTGGGTCCAATGAGCAGTTCTTC. Translation: CASSGGPSGSNEQFF.

This clonotype was recorded many times. The chain links TRBV12-3 or TRBV12-4 to TRBJ1-5; D gene uncertain. Trimming took off 7 bases at V and 11 bases at J, with 18 bases between the two ends. The CDR3 is 13 residues long. CDR3 DNA sequence: TGTGCCAGCACTCCGACCCTGGCCGAAGCCCAGCATTTT. Protein product: CASTPTLAEAQHF.